The 14 T cell receptor beta chains reported below all come from one sample, sequenced in a study of breast tumors, draining lymph nodes, adjacent tissues (dated by TCRdb to about 2016). The library came from multiplex PCR. The sample was run on an Illumina HiSeq 2000. In TCRdb, the public reads were trimmed at Q25 with fastp and aligned with MiXCR, with productive beta chains retained. Each CDR3 protein appears once, grouped with its most common genes and DNA. Here the sample has about 270,000 distinct CDR3 sequences; about 30% occur a single time. The ten largest clones represent around 1% of the sample. Lymph node samples were obtained from the axillary draining lymph nodes of breast cancer patients. Specimen: axillary lymph node tissue. All receptors derive from a female donor with breast cancer. Some clones in this sample may be carry-over from other donors' samples.

As to this clonotype: Germline is not matched at one junction end, which may reflect a read error. The chain combines TRBV7-9 with TRBJ1-4; D uncertain. The germline V gene has CDR1 SEHNR and CDR2 FQNEAQ (reference sequence). CDR3 length equals 15 residues. This CDR3 reads CASSPDRVGNEKLFF. The CDR3 DNA is TGTGCCAGCAGCCCCGACCGAGTGGGTAATGAAAAACTGTTCTTT.

In the case of this clonotype: At one of its ends the junction is not consistent with the germline gene, which may arise from a read error. V gene TRBV15 combines with J gene TRBJ2-1, with D unresolved. The CDR3 consists of 16 residues. The V gene's germline CDR1 is LNHNV and CDR2 YYDKDF (reference sequence). CDR3 nucleotide sequence: TGCGCCACCAGCAGAGAATATGGGGTAACGAGCAATGAGCAGTTCTTC. Its protein is CATSREYGVTSNEQFF.

This clonotype was seen ten or more times. V usage is TRBV7-2 and J usage is TRBJ2-7, with TRBD1 matching over 10 bases. From germline, CDR1 is SGHTA and CDR2 FQGNSA. V shed 6 bases and J 4 bases; nucleotides not matched to a gene: 6. CDR3 length: 14 amino acids. CDR3 DNA sequence: TGTGCCAGCAGTTTCCGGGACAGGGGTTACGAGCAGTACTTC. Translation gives CASSFRDRGYEQYF.

A note on this clonotype: The CDR3 ends on some other residue instead of the conserved phenylalanine or tryptophan, so this is likely a read error. The chain carries TRBV7-2 and TRBJ2-5; the D gene is possibly TRBD2 (7 bases). Germline V gene sequence: CDR1 SGHTA, CDR2 FQGNSA. This CDR3 contains 14 residues. Trimming removed 0 bases from V and 7 bases from J, with 12 bases in between. The CDR3 region has the DNA TGTGCCAGCAGCTTAGCGGGAGGGGGGGGGACCCAGTACCTC. It is translated as CASSLAGGGGTQYL.

With respect to this clonotype: The CDR3 does not close with the conserved phenylalanine or tryptophan, likely indicating a read error. The rearrangement uses TRBV5-1 and TRBJ2-1; D gene ambiguous. The CDR3 consists of 13 residues. Trimming cost V 0 bases and J 3 bases, with 4 bases left between them. Looked up from germline, CDR1 is SGHRS and CDR2 is YFSETQ. This chain's CDR3 is CASSLEVYNEQFS. CDR3 sequence (DNA): TGCGCCAGCAGCTTGGAGGTCTACAATGAGCAGTTCTCC.

This clonotype was detected ten times or more. The V gene is TRBV4-3, the J gene TRBJ2-3; no definite D call. This CDR3 has 13 amino acids. Per the germline V gene, CDR1 is LGHNA and CDR2 is YSLEER. V was cut by 3 bases and J by 5 bases, with 9 bases left in between. CDR3 DNA: TGCGCCAGCAGCCAGGCGACACAAGATACGCAGTATTTT. Translated: CASSQATQDTQYF.

In its sample, this clonotype was seen a few times. The chain has TRBV28 and TRBJ1-2, with D possibly matching TRBD1 (6 bases). CDR1 and CDR2 (germline): MDHEN, SYDVKM. The CDR3 length is 16 residues. V lost 6 bases and J lost 2, with 19 bases in between. CDR3 sequence reads: CASRSRVGQRNYGYTF. The CDR3 coding sequence is TGTGCCAGCAGATCCCGCGTCGGACAGCGCAACTATGGCTACACCTTC.

With respect to this clonotype: A much larger clone sits a single nucleotide away, making a read error possible. The missing conserved phenylalanine or tryptophan at the end of this CDR3 makes a read error likely. This chain connects TRBV20-1 to TRBJ2-1; D remains unclear. V was shortened by 3 bases and J by 8 bases, with 5 bases between the two germline ends. Per the germline V gene, CDR1 is DFQATT and CDR2 is SNEGSKA (reference sequence). The CDR3 runs to 10 residues. DNA for the CDR3: TGCAGTGCTAGGGGCCATGAGCAGTTCTCC. Protein: CSARGHEQFS.

This sequence joins TRBV7-9 and TRBJ1-6; D is possibly TRBD1 (5 bases). CDR3 length: 15 residues. Germline V gives CDR1 SEHNR, CDR2 FQNEAQ (reference sequence). With 5 bases removed from V and 8 bases from J, the gap between germline ends came to 16 bases. Written as DNA, the CDR3 is TGTGCCAGCAGCCAAGGTGGGGACGGCTATTCACCCCTCCACTTT. Its translation is CASSQGGDGYSPLHF.

This clonotype came up many times. The J gene is TRBJ1-2, the V gene TRBV11-1; 8 positions agree with TRBD1. J lost 0 bases, V lost 5 bases, and 5 bases had no gene match. Germline V CDR1 and CDR2: SGHAT, FQDESV (reference sequence). The CDR3 runs 15 residues. CDR3 in amino acids: CASSLPTGANYGYTF. The CDR3 DNA reads TGTGCCAGCAGCCTCCCGACAGGGGCTAACTATGGCTACACCTTC.

This clonotype appeared many times. This chain joins TRBV19 and TRBJ1-6; D is unclear. The germline gives CDR1 LNHDA, CDR2 SQIVND (reference sequence). The ends were cut back, 2 bases at V and 7 bases at J, with 6 bases in the middle. The CDR3 is made up of 13 amino acids. The CDR3 DNA reads as TGTGCCAGTAGTATACAGAAGAATTCACCCCTCCACTTT. It codes for CASSIQKNSPLHF.

The genes are TRBV5-1 and TRBJ1-6; D possibly corresponds to TRBD1 (5 bases). Per germline, CDR1 SGHRS and CDR2 YFSETQ. The CDR3 spans 11 residues. Trimming cost V 4 bases and J 9 bases, with 5 bases left between them. The CDR3 spells CASSRGSPLHF. The CDR3 DNA reads TGCGCCAGCAGCAGGGGTTCACCCCTCCACTTT. The variable domain in full, with the rest retrieved from reference TRBV5-1 and TRBJ1-6, is KAGVTQTPRYLIKTRGQQVTLSCSPISGHRSVSWYQQTPGQGLQFLFEYFSETQRNKGNFPGRFSGRQFSNSRSEMNVSTLELGDSALYLCASSRGSPLHFGNGTRLTVT.

The DNA for the CDR3 is TGTGCCAGCAGCCTGCCAGGGGGCCTCGAGACCCAGTACTTC. This codes for CASSLPGGLETQYF. This chain joins TRBV6-6 and TRBJ2-5, with TRBD1 identical over 8 bases. The CDR3 spans 14 residues. CDR1 and CDR2 from the germline V gene are MNHNY and SVGAGI (reference sequence). J lost 5 bases, V lost 6 bases, and 8 bases had no gene match.

This clonotype was observed at least ten times. V is TRBV2 and J is TRBJ2-1; D is unclear. V was clipped by 6 bases and J by 7 bases, with 16 bases between them. The CDR3 has 14 residues. Germline V gene data show CDR1 as SNHLY and CDR2 as FYNNEI. CDR3 bases: TGTGCCAGCAGGCCTACGGCGGTGGGGAATGAGCAGTTCTTC. As protein: CASRPTAVGNEQFF.